This T cell receptor (beta chain) derives from a study of blood T cell repertoires in COVID-19. Study-wide background: The samples span acute and convalescent COVID-19 from the United States, Italy and Spain. The cDNA or gDNA used as material had been derived from T cells, B-cell-depleted T cells, or PBMCs.

Germline assignment: CDR1 KGHDR and CDR2 SFDVKD. The V segment lost 3 bases and the J segment 2 bases; nucleotides outside the gene matches: 6. There are 16 residues in the CDR3. In the authors' workflow: Counts of nucleated cells, estimated from reference gene primer amplification, were obtained. This table comes from immunoSEQ multiplex PCR, and its TCRdb copy is limited to in-frame clones, with some not included. Clone size and V and J calls were adopted from that table, with D and trimming inferred from the DNA. This sample has about 140,000 clones, with roughly four fifths found just once. This clone has a single count.

This clonotype originated in a human donor in a cohort sampled during active COVID-19. The chain joins TRBV24-1 to TRBJ2-3, with 8 bases aligning to TRBD2. Sequences were obtained from peripheral blood. The CDR3 region is CATSDPSGGSTDTQYF. Here the CDR3 DNA reads TGTGCCACCAGTGATCCATCGGGGGGGTCCACAGATACGCAGTATTTT.